These T cell receptor beta chains were read from a single sample in a study of post-analysis software for immune sequencing data. TCRdb reprocessed the PCR reads with MiXCR, giving one entry per CDR3 protein. The sample carries about 570,000 distinct CDR3 sequences, about a third recorded once. The sequencing input was blood. Receptors were obtained from a girl aged 2 to 17 with multiple sclerosis. CDR3s include the opening cysteine and the closing phenylalanine or tryptophan. D genes are given only for firm matches. The listing skips clone size in some rows; elsewhere it reads once, few, many or a size class.

clone_size: many
cdr3_length: 18
d_call: TRBD2
j_call: TRBJ2-5
v_call: TRBV5-4
cdr3_aa: CASSRDLNSGGGRETQYF
cdr3_nt: TGTGCCAGCAGCAGAGATCTAAATAGCGGGGGAGGTAGAGAGACCCAGTACTTC

clone_size: few
cdr3_length: 12
d_call: .
j_call: TRBJ1-1
v_call: TRBV20-1
cdr3_aa: CSARDSTDEAFF
cdr3_nt: TGCAGTGCTAGAGATTCGACAGACGAAGCTTTCTTT

clone_size: .
cdr3_length: 18
d_call: .
j_call: TRBJ2-4
v_call: TRBV12-3/TRBV12-4
cdr3_aa: CASSSDRIPFAAKNTQYF
cdr3_nt: TGTGCCAGCAGCTCCGACAGGATCCCCTTTGCGGCCAAAAACACTCAGTACTTC

clone_size: .
cdr3_length: 15
d_call: .
j_call: TRBJ1-2
v_call: TRBV14
cdr3_aa: CASRLGGEPLYGYTF
cdr3_nt: TGTGCCAGCCGCCTTGGCGGGGAACCCCTCTATGGCTACACCTTC

clone_size: .
cdr3_length: 14
d_call: .
j_call: TRBJ1-4
v_call: TRBV4-1
cdr3_aa: CASSHITTNEKLFF
cdr3_nt: TGCGCCAGCAGCCACATTACAACTAATGAAAAACTGTTTTTT

clone_size: .
cdr3_length: 16
d_call: .
j_call: TRBJ1-5
v_call: TRBV7-8
cdr3_aa: CASSLEVVHSNQPQHF
cdr3_nt: TGTGCCAGCAGCTTAGAGGTGGTACATAGCAATCAGCCCCAGCATTTT

clone_size: .
cdr3_length: 13
d_call: TRBD1
j_call: TRBJ1-2
v_call: TRBV20-1
cdr3_aa: CSAGQGVAYGYTF
cdr3_nt: TGCAGTGCTGGACAGGGGGTGGCCTATGGCTACACCTTC

clone_size: .
cdr3_length: 14
d_call: .
j_call: TRBJ2-1
v_call: TRBV25-1
cdr3_aa: CASSEAGPYNEQFF
cdr3_nt: TGTGCCAGCAGTGAAGCAGGGCCCTACAATGAGCAGTTCTTC

clone_size: few
cdr3_length: 14
d_call: .
j_call: TRBJ1-2
v_call: TRBV7-2
cdr3_aa: CASSPQAGSYGYTF
cdr3_nt: TGTGCCAGCAGCCCACAGGCGGGGTCCTATGGCTACACCTTC

clone_size: .
cdr3_length: 16
d_call: TRBD2
j_call: TRBJ2-1
v_call: TRBV6-2/TRBV6-3
cdr3_aa: CASSDPSGGSYNEQFF
cdr3_nt: TGTGCCAGCAGTGACCCTAGCGGGGGGTCCTACAATGAGCAGTTCTTC

clone_size: few
cdr3_length: 14
d_call: TRBD1
j_call: TRBJ1-2
v_call: TRBV27
cdr3_aa: CASRRTGGHYGYTF
cdr3_nt: TGTGCCAGCAGGAGGACAGGGGGCCACTATGGCTACACCTTC

clone_size: many
cdr3_length: 11
d_call: .
j_call: TRBJ2-5
v_call: TRBV3-1
cdr3_aa: CASRSEETQYF
cdr3_nt: TGTGCCAGCCGGTCGGAAGAGACCCAGTACTTC

clone_size: .
cdr3_length: 14
d_call: TRBD2
j_call: TRBJ2-5
v_call: TRBV6-6
cdr3_aa: CASSSSGARETQYF
cdr3_nt: TGTGCCAGCAGTTCGAGCGGGGCCCGGGAGACCCAGTACTTC